A single sample gave rise to the 14 T cell receptor beta chains below, sequenced in a study of T-cell reconstitution after alpha-beta-depleted transplantation in children. TCRbeta library preparation incorporated unique molecular identifiers. TCRdb redid the calling of the PCR reads with MiXCR, one entry per CDR3 protein. Among approximately 630,000 distinct CDR3 sequences listed, roughly 13% were seen once. The sample consisted of PBMCs, taken before TCRalphabeta/CD19-depleted stem cell transplant. The receptor set was obtained from a girl aged 2-10 years with congenital amegakaryocytic thrombocytopenia, due to receive a stem cell transplant.

This clonotype was observed many times. The rearrangement uses TRBV5-1 and TRBJ2-3; the D gene is possibly TRBD2 (5 bases). Germline CDR1 reads SGHRS; CDR2 reads YFSETQ. CDR3 length: 13 amino acids. The V gene lost 6 bases and the J gene lost 4 bases, with 12 bases spanning the gap. CDR3 amino acids: CASTEEVADTQYF. In nucleotides, the CDR3 is TGCGCCAGCACGGAGGAGGTCGCAGATACGCAGTATTTT. Using reference TRBV5-1 and TRBJ2-3 for the parts outside the CDR3, the full variable domain is KAGVTQTPRYLIKTRGQQVTLSCSPISGHRSVSWYQQTPGQGLQFLFEYFSETQRNKGNFPGRFSGRQFSNSRSEMNVSTLELGDSALYLCASTEEVADTQYFGPGTRLTVL.

This clonotype was picked up many times. The chain links TRBV5-1 to TRBJ2-3; the match to TRBD1 covers 10 bases. The V and J ends lost 4 bases and 2 bases, in that order; junction bases with no gene match: 7. Germline V lookup: CDR1 SGHRS, CDR2 YFSETQ. The CDR3 consists of 16 residues. The CDR3 DNA is TGCGCCAGCAGCAACGGACAGGGGGGAATCACAGATACGCAGTATTTT. Protein sequence: CASSNGQGGITDTQYF.

This clonotype appeared many times. The chain is built from TRBV6-1 and TRBJ1-5; a weak D match, TRBD1 (6 bases). The CDR3 has 16 amino acids. Germline loops: CDR1 MNHNS, CDR2 SASEGT. V dropped 6 bases and J dropped 1 base, with 16 bases sitting between them. As DNA, the CDR3 is TGTGCCAGCAGGAGTATGACAGGCAAAAGCAATCAGCCCCAGCATTTT. Translated, it gives CASRSMTGKSNQPQHF.

The table lists this clonotype with many counts. The rearrangement uses TRBV5-1 and TRBJ1-2, with a weak D call TRBD1 (6 bases). Trimming cost V 4 bases and J 4 bases, with 20 bases left between them. CDR3 length: 16 residues. Germline V gene sequence: CDR1 SGHRS, CDR2 YFSETQ. The CDR3 coding sequence is TGCGCCAGCAGCCGGGACATCGATCGTGACCCCTATGGCTACACCTTC. It specifies CASSRDIDRDPYGYTF.

The chain combines TRBV20-1 with TRBJ2-3; D remains unclear. The CDR3 sequence is 12 residues long. Germline values: CDR1 DFQATT, CDR2 SNEGSKA (reference sequence). Trimming removed 3 bases from V and 5 bases from J, with 9 bases in between. DNA for the CDR3: TGCAGTGCTAGGCATGGCGGAGATACGCAGTATTTT. This translates into CSARHGGDTQYF.

This clonotype has ten or more counts. The junction does not match germline at one end; this may be a read error. The gene calls are TRBV6-1 and TRBJ2-3; D gene unclear. Germline lookup yields CDR1 MNHNS and CDR2 SASEGT. The CDR3 length is 13 residues. In DNA form, the CDR3 reads TGCGCCAGCAGCCGCCTCGGCACAGATACGCAGTATTTT. Translated, it gives CASSRLGTDTQYF.

This clonotype appeared a few times. The rearrangement links TRBV7-2 to TRBJ2-2; D not resolved. The V end was cut by 5 bases, the J end by 8 bases, with 18 bases between. The CDR3 contains 15 residues. Germline V gene data show CDR1 as SGHTA and CDR2 as FQGNSA. The CDR3 coding sequence is TGTGCCAGCAGCAACAGAGGTAGCAGAAAGGGGGAGCTGTTTTTT. It specifies CASSNRGSRKGELFF.

This clonotype came up a few times. The chain couples TRBV10-3 to TRBJ1-3; no definite D call. The CDR3 has 15 amino acids. Germline CDR1 reads ENHRY; CDR2 reads SYGVKD. The V end was cut by 0 bases, the J end by 8 bases, with 14 bases between. The CDR3 sequence is CAISESERKGDTIYF. The CDR3 DNA reads as TGTGCCATCAGTGAGTCCGAACGGAAGGGTGACACCATATATTTT.

The gene calls are TRBV5-6 and TRBJ1-1; maybe TRBD1 (5 bases). The V and J ends lost 4 bases and 3 bases respectively, with 16 bases between them. CDR1 is SGHDT and CDR2 is YYEEEE in the germline V gene. CDR3 size: 15 residues. CDR3 nucleotides: TGTGCCAGCAGCAGAGCGACTCTGGGGCACACTGAAGCTTTCTTT. Protein sequence: CASSRATLGHTEAFF.

This clonotype was detected many times. This sequence joins TRBV5-1 and TRBJ2-2, with a weak D call TRBD2 (6 bases). The germline V gene encodes CDR1 SGHRS and CDR2 YFSETQ. The CDR3 extends over 16 amino acids. The V gene lost 1 base and the J gene lost 0 bases, with 10 bases spanning the gap. This chain's CDR3 is CASSLNLASNTGELFF. The CDR3 nucleotides read TGCGCCAGCAGCTTGAATCTAGCGTCGAACACCGGGGAGCTGTTTTTT.

This clonotype was observed many times. This chain links TRBV20-1 with TRBJ2-7; D gene ambiguous. CDR1 is DFQATT and CDR2 is SNEGSKA in the germline V gene (reference sequence). The V end was cut by 1 base, the J end by 5 bases, with 12 bases between. CDR3 size: 13 residues. DNA for the CDR3: TGCAGTGCTAGAGCACTGCCTGGGGACGAGCAGTACTTC. It translates to CSARALPGDEQYF.

This rearrangement joins TRBV5-8 to TRBJ2-3; no firm D call. Germline CDR1 reads SGHTS; CDR2 reads YDEGEE. Trimming left V 3 bases short and J 6 bases short, with 8 bases between. The CDR3 length is 12 residues. The DNA of the CDR3 is TGTGCCAGCAGCTCCTACGCGGATACGCAGTATTTT. Translation: CASSSYADTQYF.

This clonotype appeared a few times. The CDR3 region has the DNA TGTGCCAGCAGCTCGAAGGCCCTGAACACTGAAGCTTTCTTT. This codes for CASSSKALNTEAFF. The chain combines TRBV7-6 with TRBJ1-1; D not certain. V lost 4 bases, J lost 0 bases, and 9 bases lay in between. The CDR3 sequence is 14 residues long. Germline V CDR1 and CDR2: SGHVS, FNYEAQ.

The chain has TRBV18 and TRBJ2-1; 9 bases line up with TRBD1. The junction had 3 bases not matched to a gene; V was cut back by 0 bases and J by 9 bases. The CDR3 is 14 amino acids. The germline CDR1 and CDR2 sequences are KGHSH and LQKENI. The CDR3 reads CASSPPIQGAEQFF. DNA of the CDR3: TGTGCCAGCTCACCACCGATACAGGGGGCTGAGCAGTTCTTC.